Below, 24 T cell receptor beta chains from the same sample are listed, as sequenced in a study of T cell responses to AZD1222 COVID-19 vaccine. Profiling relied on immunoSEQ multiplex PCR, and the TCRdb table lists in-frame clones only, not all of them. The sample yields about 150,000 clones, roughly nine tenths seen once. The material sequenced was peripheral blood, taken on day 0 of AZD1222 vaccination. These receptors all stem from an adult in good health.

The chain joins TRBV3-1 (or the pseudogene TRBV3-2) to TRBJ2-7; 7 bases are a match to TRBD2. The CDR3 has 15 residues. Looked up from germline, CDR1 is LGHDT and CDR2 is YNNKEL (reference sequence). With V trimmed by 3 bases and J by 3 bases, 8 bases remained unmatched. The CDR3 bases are TGTGCCAGCAGCCAGGGACTACACGATCTCTACGAGCAGTACTTC. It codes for CASSQGLHDLYEQYF.

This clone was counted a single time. CDR3 in DNA: TGTGCCAGTAGTATACAGGGTTCGAACACTGAAGCTTTCTTT. Translation gives CASSIQGSNTEAFF. V usage is TRBV19 and J usage is TRBJ1-1; TRBD1 is a possible D gene (5 bases). The CDR3 loop spans 14 amino acids. The germline V gene encodes CDR1 LNHDA and CDR2 SQIVND (reference sequence). Trimming stripped 2 bases from V and 1 base from J, with 8 bases between.

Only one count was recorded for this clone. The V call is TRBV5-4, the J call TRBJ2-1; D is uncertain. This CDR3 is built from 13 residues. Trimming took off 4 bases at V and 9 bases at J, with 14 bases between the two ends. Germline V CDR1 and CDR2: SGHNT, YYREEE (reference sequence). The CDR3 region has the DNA TGTGCCAGCAGCGGCCGGCCTAGAGCTGAGCAGTTCTTC. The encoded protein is CASSGRPRAEQFF.

The CDR3: CASSEDINYGYTF. CDR3 bases: TGTGCCAGCAGTGAAGACATTAACTATGGCTACACCTTC. The rearrangement joins TRBV6-1 to TRBJ1-2, with unresolved D. V was shortened by 1 base and J by 1 base, with 4 bases between the two germline ends. From germline, CDR1 is MNHNS and CDR2 SASEGT. This CDR3 comprises 13 residues.

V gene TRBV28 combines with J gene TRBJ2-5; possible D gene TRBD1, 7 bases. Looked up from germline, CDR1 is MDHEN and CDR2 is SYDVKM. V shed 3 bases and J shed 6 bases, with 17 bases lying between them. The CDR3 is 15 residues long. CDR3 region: CASSFGGARGKTQYF. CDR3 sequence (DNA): TGTGCCAGCAGTTTCGGGGGCGCCAGGGGGAAGACCCAGTACTTC.

CDR3 DNA sequence: TGCAGCGGTGGACAGTTTAACACTGAAGCTTTCTTT. Protein product: CSGGQFNTEAFF. V gene TRBV29-1 combines with J gene TRBJ1-1; D may be TRBD1 (6 bases). This CDR3 has 12 residues. The V end was cut by 7 bases, the J end by 2 bases, with 11 bases between. CDR1 and CDR2 (germline): SQVTM, ANQGSEA.

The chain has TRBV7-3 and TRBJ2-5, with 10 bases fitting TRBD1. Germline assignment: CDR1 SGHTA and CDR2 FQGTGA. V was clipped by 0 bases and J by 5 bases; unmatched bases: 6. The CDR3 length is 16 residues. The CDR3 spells CASSLTPGQGMETQYF. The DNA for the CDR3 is TGTGCCAGCAGCTTAACACCGGGACAGGGGATGGAGACCCAGTACTTC. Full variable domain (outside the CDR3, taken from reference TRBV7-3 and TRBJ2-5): GAGVSQTPSNKVTEKGKYVELRCDPISGHTALYWYRQSLGQGPEFLIYFQGTGAADDSGLPNDRFFAVRPEGSVSTLKIQRTERGDSAVYLCASSLTPGQGMETQYFGPGTRLLVL.

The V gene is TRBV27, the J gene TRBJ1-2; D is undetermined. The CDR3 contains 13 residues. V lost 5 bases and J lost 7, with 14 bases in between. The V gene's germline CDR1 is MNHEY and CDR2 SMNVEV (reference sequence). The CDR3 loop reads CASSPGLGSGYTF. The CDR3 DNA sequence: TGTGCCAGCAGTCCGGGCTTGGGGAGTGGCTACACCTTC.

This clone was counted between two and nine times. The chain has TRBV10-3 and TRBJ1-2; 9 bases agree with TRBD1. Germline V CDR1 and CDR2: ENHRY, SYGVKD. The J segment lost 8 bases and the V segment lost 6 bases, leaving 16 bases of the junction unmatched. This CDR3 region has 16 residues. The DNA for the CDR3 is TGTGCCATCAGGAGTCCTGATCCCGGGACAGGGCAAGGCTACACCTTC. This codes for CAIRSPDPGTGQGYTF.

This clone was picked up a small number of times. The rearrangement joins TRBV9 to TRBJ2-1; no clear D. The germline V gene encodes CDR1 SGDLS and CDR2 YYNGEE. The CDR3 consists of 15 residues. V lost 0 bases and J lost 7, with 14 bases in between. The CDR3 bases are TGTGCCAGCAGCGTAGCGGGCGGTAAAGGAAATGAGCAGTTCTTC. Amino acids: CASSVAGGKGNEQFF. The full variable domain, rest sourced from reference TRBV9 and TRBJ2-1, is DSGVTQTPKHLITATGQRVTLRCSPRSGDLSVYWYQQSLDQGLQFLIQYYNGEERAKGNILERFSAQQFPDLHSELNLSSLELGDSALYFCASSVAGGKGNEQFFGPGTRLTVL.

Written as DNA, the CDR3 is TGTGCCAGCAGTTCCGACACACCCCCCTACGAGCAGTACTTC. Translating it yields CASSSDTPPYEQYF. The chain employs TRBV6-2 or TRBV6-3 and TRBJ2-7; unclear D gene. The germline V gene encodes CDR1 MNHEY and CDR2 SVGEGT. This CDR3 has 14 amino acids. Trimming stripped 4 bases from V and 2 bases from J, with 12 bases between.

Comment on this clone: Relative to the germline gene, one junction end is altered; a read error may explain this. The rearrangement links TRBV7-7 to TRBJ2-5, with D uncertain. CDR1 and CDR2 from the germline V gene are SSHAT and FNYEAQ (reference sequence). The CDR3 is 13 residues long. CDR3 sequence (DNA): TGTGCTAGCAGCTTGTGGCGGCAAGAGACCCAGTACTTC. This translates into CASSLWRQETQYF.

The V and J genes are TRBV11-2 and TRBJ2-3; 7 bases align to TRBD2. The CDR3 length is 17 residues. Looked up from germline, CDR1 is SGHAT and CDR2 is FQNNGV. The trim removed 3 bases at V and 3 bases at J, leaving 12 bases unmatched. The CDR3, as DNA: TGTGCCAGCAGCTTGAGGGTATCAAGCGGGGTTACAGATACGCAGTATTTT. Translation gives CASSLRVSSGVTDTQYF.

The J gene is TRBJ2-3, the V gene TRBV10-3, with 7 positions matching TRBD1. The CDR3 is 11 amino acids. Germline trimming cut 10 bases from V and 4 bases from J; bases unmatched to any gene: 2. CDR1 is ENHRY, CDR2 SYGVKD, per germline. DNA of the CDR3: TGTGCCACCACAGGGGCAGATACGCAGTATTTT. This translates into CATTGADTQYF.

DNA for the CDR3: TGCAGCGTCACCCCGGCGGGAACCGAAGCTTTCTTT. Translation gives CSVTPAGTEAFF. The genes are TRBV29-1 and TRBJ1-1; D gene uncertain. V gave up 6 bases and J gave up 8 bases, with 16 bases separating them. Germline-derived CDR1 and CDR2 are SQVTM and ANQGSEA. The CDR3 covers 12 residues.

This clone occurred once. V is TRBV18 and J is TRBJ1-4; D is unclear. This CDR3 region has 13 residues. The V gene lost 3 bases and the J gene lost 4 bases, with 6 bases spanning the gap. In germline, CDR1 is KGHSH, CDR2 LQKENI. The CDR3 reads CASSPQLNEKLFF. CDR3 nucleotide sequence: TGTGCCAGCTCACCTCAGCTTAATGAAAAACTGTTTTTT.

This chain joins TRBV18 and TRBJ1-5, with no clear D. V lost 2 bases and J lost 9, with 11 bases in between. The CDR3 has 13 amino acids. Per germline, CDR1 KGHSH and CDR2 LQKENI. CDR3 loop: CASSPETHRPQHF. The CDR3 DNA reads TGTGCCAGCTCACCAGAGACCCACCGGCCCCAGCATTTT.

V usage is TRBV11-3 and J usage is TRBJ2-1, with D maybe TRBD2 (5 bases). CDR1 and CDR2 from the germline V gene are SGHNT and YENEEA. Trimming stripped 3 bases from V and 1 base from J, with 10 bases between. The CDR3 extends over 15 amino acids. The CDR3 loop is CASSLWERSYNEQFF. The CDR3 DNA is TGTGCCAGCAGCTTGTGGGAGAGATCCTACAATGAGCAGTTCTTC.

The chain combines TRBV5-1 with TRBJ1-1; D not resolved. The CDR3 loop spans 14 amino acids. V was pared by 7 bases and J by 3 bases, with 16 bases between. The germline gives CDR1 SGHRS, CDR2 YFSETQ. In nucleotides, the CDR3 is TGCGCCAGCGGACCGGAACCCCCCTACACTGAAGCTTTCTTT. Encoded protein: CASGPEPPYTEAFF.

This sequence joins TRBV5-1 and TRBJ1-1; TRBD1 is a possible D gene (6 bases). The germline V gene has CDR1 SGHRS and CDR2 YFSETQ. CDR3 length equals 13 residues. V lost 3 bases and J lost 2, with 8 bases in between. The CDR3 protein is CASSSQGNTEAFF. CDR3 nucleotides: TGCGCCAGCAGCTCACAGGGAAACACTGAAGCTTTCTTT.

CDR3 DNA sequence: TGTGCCAGCAGCCAAGATAGGGGACTAACGGTCACAGATACGCAGTATTTT. Encoded protein: CASSQDRGLTVTDTQYF. The genes are TRBV14 and TRBJ2-3, with 7 positions matching TRBD2. The CDR3 runs to 17 residues. Germline trimming cut 0 bases from V and 2 bases from J; bases unmatched to any gene: 8. Per the germline V gene, CDR1 is SGHDN and CDR2 is FVKESK.

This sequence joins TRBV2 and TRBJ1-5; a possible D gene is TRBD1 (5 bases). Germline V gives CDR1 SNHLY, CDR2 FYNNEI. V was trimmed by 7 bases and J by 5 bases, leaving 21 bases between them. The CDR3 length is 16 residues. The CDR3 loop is CASTGGWQGQDQPQHF. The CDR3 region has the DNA TGTGCCAGCACAGGAGGGTGGCAAGGACAAGATCAGCCCCAGCATTTT.

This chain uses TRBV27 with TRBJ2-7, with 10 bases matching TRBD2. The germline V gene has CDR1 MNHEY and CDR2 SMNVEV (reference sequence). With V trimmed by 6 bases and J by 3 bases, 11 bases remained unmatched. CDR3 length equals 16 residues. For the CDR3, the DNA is TGTGCCAGCAGCCAAAGAGGGACTAGCGCGTACTACGAGCAGTACTTC. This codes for CASSQRGTSAYYEQYF.

CDR3 nucleotides: TGTGCCTGGAGAGATACAGGAGGGGGGTTTTTCTATGGCTACACCTTC. Its translation: CAWRDTGGGFFYGYTF. V usage is TRBV30 and J usage is TRBJ1-2, with D possibly being TRBD1 (6 bases). The germline gives CDR1 GTSNPN, CDR2 SVGIG (reference sequence). Trimming cost V 3 bases and J 4 bases, with 21 bases left between them. The length of the CDR3 is 16 residues. Full variable domain (missing parts from reference TRBV30 and TRBJ1-2): SQTIHQWPATLVQPVGSPLSLECTVEGTSNPNLYWYRQAAGRGLQLLFYSVGIGQISSEVPQNLSASRPQDRQFILSSKKLLLSDSGFYLCAWRDTGGGFFYGYTFGSGTRLTVV.